Reported below is one T cell receptor beta chain. The sample comes from a study of immune evolution from preneoplasia to lung adenocarcinoma. Study details: HLA loss of heterozygosity: under 7.5% AIS, about 15% MIA, roughly 35% ADC, none AAH.

V gave up 6 bases and J gave up 2 bases; unmatched junction bases: 8. The CDR3 is made up of 15 amino acids. CDR1 MNHEY and CDR2 SVGAGI come from the germline V gene. Libraries were prepared by immunoSEQ multiplex PCR; TCRdb keeps only in-frame clonotypes and omits some of them. The sample lists roughly 9,900 clones, 80% to 90% seen once, with roughly 3.4% in the top ten. Material: FFPE minimally invasive lung adenocarcinoma tissue. The sequence was obtained from a person between 70 and 80 years old with lung adenocarcinoma. V is TRBV6-5 and J is TRBJ1-1; 8 nucleotides align to TRBD1. CDR3 in DNA: TGTGCCAGCAGAGTAAGGACAGGGCTTAACACTGAAGCTTTCTTT. Translated, it gives CASRVRTGLNTEAFF.